This T cell receptor (beta chain) was sequenced for a study of blood T cell repertoires in COVID-19. Study-wide background: Nucleic acid was either cDNA or gDNA, and it came from T cells, B-cell-depleted T cells, or PBMCs.

In the original analysis: Reference gene primer amplification yielded estimated nucleated cell counts. Assay used: immunoSEQ multiplex PCR; TCRdb lists only in-frame clones, some missing. That table supplies the V and J calls and clone size; D and trimming were determined from the DNA. Of a few hundred thousand clones detected, 75% to 90% appear once; the ten largest clones hold roughly 0.92%. Sequenced material: peripheral blood. This receptor was identified in a woman aged 40-49 years who had recovered from COVID-19.

CDR3 in amino acids: CASSQDSYRARNGYTF. CDR3 sequence (DNA): TGTGCCAGCAGCCAAGATTCGTACAGGGCGAGGAATGGCTACACCTTC. The V call is TRBV3-1 (or the pseudogene TRBV3-2), the J call TRBJ1-2; maybe TRBD1 (6 bases). Germline CDR1 reads LGHDT; CDR2 reads YNNKEL (reference sequence). The length of the CDR3 is 16 residues. V lost 0 bases and J 6 bases, leaving 17 bases between the germline ends.